This T cell receptor beta chain was recovered during a study of T cells in Graves' hyperthyroidism and ophthalmopathy. CDR3 length equals 15 residues. Per the germline V gene, CDR1 is MNHNS and CDR2 is SASEGT. The V and J ends lost 2 bases and 4 bases respectively, with 14 bases between them. Patients were excluded because of uncontrolled infection, other autoimmune disease, pregnancy or lactation. Each diagnosis drew on symptoms, thyroxine, TRAb, thyroid ultrasound and orbital computed tomography findings. Study-wide findings and caveats: Most thyroid clonotypes that were expanded above 0.001 also turned up in blood.

Authors of the study amplified TCR beta CDR3 regions from RNA transcripts. A set of HTBI primers served as the primers for a first-round RT-PCR of the TCR CDR3. TCRdb redid the calling of the multiplex PCR reads with MiXCR, one entry per CDR3 protein. The sample lists 350,000 or so distinct CDR3 sequences; around a sixth were seen once. Many counts were recorded for this clonotype. Its specificity is not known. The source material was blood. The rearrangement uses TRBV6-1 and TRBJ1-2, with D maybe TRBD1 (6 bases). The TCR was taken from a woman aged 45-65 years with Graves' hyperthyroidism. The CDR3 sequence is CASSETLGRGYGYTF. The CDR3 DNA reads TGTGCCAGCAGTGAAACTTTGGGCAGGGGCTATGGCTACACCTTC.